The text below deals with one T cell receptor beta chain. What it binds is not known. This record comes from a study of siplizumab effects on memory and regulatory T cells. Mixed lymphocyte reaction cells underwent roughly six days of coculture at 37°C. Measured with immunoSEQ multiplex PCR; TCRdb has only the in-frame clones, and not every one. The sample holds over 14,000 clones; approximately 49% are singletons and the top ten take approximately 8.6%. The CDR3 spans 13 residues. The germline V gene has CDR1 SGHTA and CDR2 FQGTGA. Between the trimmed V and J ends, which lost 1 base and 11 bases, there was a span of 14 bases.

The sample taken for sequencing was CFSE-low (dividing) CD4+ T cells sorted from an allogeneic mixed lymphocyte reaction. The receptor comes from a human donor in good health; the cells came from an allogeneic mixed lymphocyte reaction. The rearrangement joins TRBV7-3 to TRBJ1-1; no clear D. The CDR3, as DNA: TGTGCCAGCAGCTTAAATAGGGCAGTCGGGGCTTTCTTT. As protein: CASSLNRAVGAFF. Based on the CDR3 plus reference TRBV7-3 and TRBJ1-1, the full variable domain is GAGVSQTPSNKVTEKGKYVELRCDPISGHTALYWYRQSLGQGPEFLIYFQGTGAADDSGLPNDRFFAVRPEGSVSTLKIQRTERGDSAVYLCASSLNRAVGAFFGQGTRLTVV.